Given below is one T cell receptor beta chain in context. The data were obtained in a study of T cell changes during pregnancy in multiple sclerosis. Sequencing used immunoSEQ multiplex PCR; TCRdb keeps in-frame clones, though not all of them. Seen here are over 55,000 clones, about 90% observed once, and the top ten hold around 2.3%. V shed 0 bases and J shed 4 bases, with 8 bases lying between them. Germline V gene data show CDR1 as SGDLS and CDR2 as YYNGEE. The CDR3 totals 15 residues. The chain couples TRBV9 to TRBJ2-6; TRBD1 is a possible D gene (6 bases). This material consisted of peripheral blood, taken in the first trimester of pregnancy. The receptor was isolated from a female donor with multiple sclerosis, enrolled in a pregnancy study. CDR3 amino acids: CASSVAGAGANVLTF. CDR3 in DNA: TGTGCCAGCAGCGTAGCAGGGGCCGGGGCCAACGTCCTGACTTTC.